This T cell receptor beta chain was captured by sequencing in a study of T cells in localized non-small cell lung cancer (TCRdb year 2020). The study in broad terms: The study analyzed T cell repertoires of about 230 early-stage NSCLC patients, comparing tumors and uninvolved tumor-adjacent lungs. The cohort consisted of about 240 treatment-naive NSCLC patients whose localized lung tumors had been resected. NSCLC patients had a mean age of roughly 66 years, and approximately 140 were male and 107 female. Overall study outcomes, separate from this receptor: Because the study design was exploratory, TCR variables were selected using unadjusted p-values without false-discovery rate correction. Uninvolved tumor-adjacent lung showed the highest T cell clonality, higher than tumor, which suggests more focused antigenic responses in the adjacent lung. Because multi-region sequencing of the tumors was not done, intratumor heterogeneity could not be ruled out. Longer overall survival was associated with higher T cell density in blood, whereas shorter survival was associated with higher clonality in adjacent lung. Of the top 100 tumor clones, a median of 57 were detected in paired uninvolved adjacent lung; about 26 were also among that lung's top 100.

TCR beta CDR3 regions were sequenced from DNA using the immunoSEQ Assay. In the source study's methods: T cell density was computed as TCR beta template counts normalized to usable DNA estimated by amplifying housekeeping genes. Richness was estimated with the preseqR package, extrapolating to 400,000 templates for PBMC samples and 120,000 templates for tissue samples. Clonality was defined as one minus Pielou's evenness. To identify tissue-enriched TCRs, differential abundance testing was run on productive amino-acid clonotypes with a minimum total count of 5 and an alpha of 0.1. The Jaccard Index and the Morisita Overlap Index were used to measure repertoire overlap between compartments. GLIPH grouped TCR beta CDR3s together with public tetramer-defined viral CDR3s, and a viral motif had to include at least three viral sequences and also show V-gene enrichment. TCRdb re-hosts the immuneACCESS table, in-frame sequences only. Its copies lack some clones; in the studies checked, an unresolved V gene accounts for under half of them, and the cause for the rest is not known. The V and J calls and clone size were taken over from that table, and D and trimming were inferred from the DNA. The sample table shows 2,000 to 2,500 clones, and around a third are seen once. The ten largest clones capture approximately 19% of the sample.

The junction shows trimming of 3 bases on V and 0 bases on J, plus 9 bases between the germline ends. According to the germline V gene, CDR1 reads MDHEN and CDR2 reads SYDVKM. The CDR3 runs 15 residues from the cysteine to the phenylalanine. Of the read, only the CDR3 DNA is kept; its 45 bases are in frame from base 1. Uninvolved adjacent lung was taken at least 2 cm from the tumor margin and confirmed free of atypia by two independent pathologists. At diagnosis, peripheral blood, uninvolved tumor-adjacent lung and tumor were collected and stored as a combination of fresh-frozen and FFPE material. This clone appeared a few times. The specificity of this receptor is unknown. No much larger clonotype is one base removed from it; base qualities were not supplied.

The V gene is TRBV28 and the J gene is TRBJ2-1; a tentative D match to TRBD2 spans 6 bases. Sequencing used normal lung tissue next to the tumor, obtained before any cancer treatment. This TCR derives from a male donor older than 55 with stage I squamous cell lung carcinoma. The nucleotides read TGTGCCAGCAGTTTGACCGGGAGCTCCTACAATGAGCAGTTCTTC. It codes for CASSLTGSSYNEQFF.